The rows below give T cell receptor beta chains drawn from one sample of a study of T-cell memory formation after mild COVID-19. MiXCR was run by TCRdb on the 5' RACE reads, yielding one entry per CDR3 protein. The sample holds roughly 52,000 distinct CDR3 sequences, over 7.5% seen once. Sequenced input: PBMCs or a T cell subset sorted from them (not recorded which). The receptors were sampled from a man aged 18 to 30 who had mild COVID-19 (a few samples of this study predate the infection). Cell type and time point are not known. Each CDR3 is given with its conserved first and last residue. The D gene is left open where the match is weak. Size is omitted from some rows. Given values are once, few, many or a class for expanded clones.

V: TRBV20-1; J: TRBJ2-3; size: .; D: TRBD2; CDR3: CSAGTSGTDTQYF; DNA: TGCAGTGCTGGGACTAGCGGCACAGATACGCAGTATTTT
V: TRBV5-6; J: TRBJ1-1; size: .; D: .; CDR3: CASSRILARQMNTEAFF; DNA: TGTGCCAGCAGCCGAATCCTGGCGCGACAGATGAACACTGAAGCTTTCTTT
V: TRBV28; J: TRBJ2-2; size: few; D: .; CDR3: CASLSRRGNTGELFF; DNA: TGTGCCAGCCTATCCCGGCGGGGTAACACCGGGGAGCTGTTTTTT
V: TRBV6-5; J: TRBJ2-3; size: many; D: .; CDR3: CASSSPGTDTQYF; DNA: TGTGCCAGCAGTTCCCCGGGTACAGATACGCAGTATTTT
V: TRBV6-6; J: TRBJ2-3; size: few; D: .; CDR3: CASSYDFARVTSADTQYF; DNA: TGTGCCAGCAGTTACGATTTCGCCAGGGTTACGAGCGCAGATACGCAGTATTTT
V: TRBV5-1; J: TRBJ1-1; size: many; D: TRBD1; CDR3: CASSLTGVTEAFF; DNA: TGCGCCAGCAGCTTGACAGGGGTAACTGAAGCTTTCTTT
V: TRBV5-1; J: TRBJ1-3; size: few; D: .; CDR3: CASSLTADSGNTIYF; DNA: TGCGCCAGCAGCTTGACAGCGGACTCTGGAAACACCATATATTTT
V: TRBV2; J: TRBJ2-5; size: .; D: TRBD2; CDR3: CASSGVTSAQETQYF; DNA: TGTGCCAGCAGTGGAGTAACTAGCGCCCAAGAGACCCAGTACTTC
V: TRBV7-9; J: TRBJ1-2; size: .; D: .; CDR3: CASSLGGGYTF; DNA: TGTGCCAGCAGCTTAGGGGGAGGCTACACCTTC
V: TRBV6-6; J: TRBJ2-1; size: .; D: .; CDR3: CASSYSDWDEQFF; DNA: TGTGCCAGCAGTTACTCTGACTGGGATGAGCAGTTCTTC
V: TRBV29-1; J: TRBJ1-2; size: .; D: .; CDR3: CSVTENYGYTF; DNA: TGCAGCGTGACAGAGAACTATGGCTACACCTTC
V: TRBV15; J: TRBJ2-1; size: few; D: TRBD2; CDR3: CATVPSGGYNEQFF; DNA: TGTGCCACCGTCCCCAGCGGGGGGTACAATGAGCAGTTCTTC
V: TRBV4-1; J: TRBJ2-3; size: many; D: .; CDR3: CASSQVSEGTDTQYF; DNA: TGCGCCAGCAGCCAAGTTAGCGAGGGCACAGATACGCAGTATTTT
V: TRBV5-1; J: TRBJ2-5; size: few; D: .; CDR3: CASSSGPNLTQYF; DNA: TGCGCCAGCAGCTCGGGGCCGAACTTGACCCAGTACTTC
V: TRBV6-5; J: TRBJ2-3; size: .; D: .; CDR3: CASSYSKIDTQYF; DNA: TGTGCCAGCAGTTACTCGAAAATAGATACGCAGTATTTT
V: TRBV3-1; J: TRBJ2-5; size: .; D: TRBD2; CDR3: CASSRPGGGETQYF; DNA: TGTGCCAGCAGCCGACCGGGGGGAGGTGAGACCCAGTACTTC
V: TRBV10-3; J: TRBJ1-3; size: .; D: .; CDR3: CAIRPGYSGNTIYF; DNA: TGTGCCATCAGACCAGGGTACTCTGGAAACACCATATATTTT
V: TRBV12-3/TRBV12-4; J: TRBJ2-5; size: many; D: .; CDR3: CASSNNKGVETQYF; DNA: TGTGCCAGCAGTAACAACAAGGGGGTAGAGACCCAGTACTTC
V: TRBV18; J: TRBJ1-1; size: .; D: .; CDR3: CASSPSGQSRGAFF; DNA: TGTGCCAGCTCACCGTCGGGGCAGTCAAGGGGAGCTTTCTTT
V: TRBV6-1; J: TRBJ1-5; size: once; D: .; CDR3: CASSEGGAFLYSNQPQHF; DNA: TGTGCCAGCAGTGAAGGGGGCGCGTTCCTCTATAGCAATCAGCCCCAGCATTTT
V: TRBV5-1; J: TRBJ2-3; size: few; D: .; CDR3: CASSRTLGQQDTQYF; DNA: TGCGCCAGCAGCCGCACGCTTGGACAACAAGATACGCAGTATTTT
V: TRBV20-1; J: TRBJ2-4; size: few; D: .; CDR3: CSASSAENIQYF; DNA: TGCAGTGCTAGCTCAGCGGAAAACATTCAGTACTTC
V: TRBV5-1; J: TRBJ1-3; size: .; D: .; CDR3: CASSLDGNTIYF; DNA: TGCGCCAGCAGCTTGGACGGAAACACCATATATTTT
V: TRBV7-2; J: TRBJ2-7; size: few; D: TRBD1; CDR3: CASSWQGTGSYEQYF; DNA: TGTGCCAGCAGCTGGCAGGGGACAGGGAGCTACGAGCAGTACTTC